A single sample is the source of the 24 T cell receptor beta chains below, sequenced in a study of shared clonotypes between healthy human individuals. The naive CD8 subset, CD45RO-negative cells positively selected for CCR7, excluded terminally differentiated effector memory CD45RA+ cells. Assay: immunoSEQ multiplex PCR; the TCRdb copy retains only in-frame clones and omits some. The repertoire has approximately 2,200,000 clones, 93% of them found once; the top ten carry roughly 1.7%. Sequencing input: naive CD8+ T cells from PBMCs. The receptors come from a man between 18 and 29 years old in good health. Some clones in this sample may be carry-over from other donors' samples.

The chain couples TRBV28 to TRBJ2-1, with 11 positions matching TRBD2. Germline lookup yields CDR1 MDHEN and CDR2 SYDVKM. There are 15 residues in the CDR3. With V trimmed by 6 bases and J by 5 bases, 6 bases remained unmatched. Here the CDR3 DNA reads TGTGCCAGCAGGGCACTAGCGGGAGTCGACAATGAGCAGTTCTTC. Its protein product is CASRALAGVDNEQFF.

The chain employs TRBV9 and TRBJ1-2; tentatively, D is TRBD1 (6 bases). Germline-derived CDR1 and CDR2 are SGDLS and YYNGEE. V was trimmed by 4 bases and J by 3 bases, leaving 13 bases between them. This CDR3 comprises 14 residues. The CDR3 loop reads CASSPWEGDYGYTF. Here the CDR3 DNA reads TGTGCCAGCAGCCCATGGGAGGGGGACTATGGCTACACCTTC.

The rearrangement links TRBV7-2 to TRBJ2-6; 11 nucleotides match TRBD1. The length of the CDR3 is 18 residues. Germline V gene sequence: CDR1 SGHTA, CDR2 FQGNSA. V shed 3 bases, J shed 2 bases, and the junction held 6 bases outside the gene matches. The CDR3 sequence: CASSLPRDRGAGANVLTF. The CDR3 DNA reads as TGTGCCAGCAGCTTGCCCCGGGACAGGGGGGCTGGGGCCAACGTCCTGACTTTC.

The rearrangement uses TRBV9 and TRBJ2-7; 16 bases are shared with TRBD2. Looked up from germline, CDR1 is SGDLS and CDR2 is YYNGEE. After removal of 4 bases from V and 6 bases from J, the junction contained 19 bases not matched to a gene. The CDR3 covers 20 residues. CDR3 sequence reads: CASSPRDISGTSGRAIEQYF. The DNA for the CDR3 is TGTGCCAGCAGCCCTAGGGACATCTCCGGGACTAGCGGGAGGGCCATCGAGCAGTACTTC.

Of note for this clone: Since a much larger clone is just one base distant, this may be a read error. Other DNA sequences in the same sample also yield this CDR3. The V gene is TRBV5-5, the J gene TRBJ2-7; D call uncertain. CDR3 size: 11 residues. Trimming cost V 4 bases and J 1 base, with 3 bases left between them. Germline CDR1 and CDR2: SGHKS and YYEKEE (reference sequence). The DNA for the CDR3 is TGTGCCAGCAGCATTTCCTACGAGCAGTACTTC. Translating it yields CASSISYEQYF.

V gene TRBV7-9 combines with J gene TRBJ2-1; D gene unclear. This CDR3 spans 14 amino acids. V lost 5 bases and J 0 bases, leaving 8 bases between the germline ends. Germline V lookup: CDR1 SEHNR, CDR2 FQNEAQ (reference sequence). CDR3 loop: CASSGFSSYNEQFF. CDR3 nucleotides: TGTGCCAGCAGCGGATTTAGCTCCTACAATGAGCAGTTCTTC.

Remarks on this clone: Distinct nucleotide sequences in the sample also encode this CDR3. The gene calls are TRBV7-9 and TRBJ2-7; 12 nucleotides agree with TRBD1. CDR3 length equals 17 residues. The V segment lost 4 bases and the J segment 2 bases; nucleotides outside the gene matches: 9. Germline V gene data show CDR1 as SEHNR and CDR2 as FQNEAQ (reference sequence). In DNA form, the CDR3 reads TGTGCCAGCAGCTCTACTGGGACAGGGGGCTTTCCCTACGAGCAGTACTTC. Its protein product is CASSSTGTGGFPYEQYF.

The genes are TRBV27 and TRBJ2-5; D unclear. The CDR3 sequence is 14 residues long. CDR1 MNHEY and CDR2 SMNVEV come from the germline V gene (reference sequence). Deletions cut 1 base from V and 4 bases from J, with 10 bases between. CDR3 in amino acids: CASSLLGNRETQYF. The CDR3 DNA reads TGTGCCAGCAGTTTATTGGGGAATCGAGAGACCCAGTACTTC.

The V and J genes are TRBV6-4 and TRBJ1-1; 7 bases agree with TRBD1. J was trimmed by 3 bases and V by 2 bases; bases with no gene match: 6. The CDR3 has 15 amino acids. Germline-derived CDR1 and CDR2 are MRHNA and SNTAGT. The CDR3 nucleotides read TGTGCCAGCAGTGACCCTAGACAGGGCGACACTGAAGCTTTCTTT. The encoded protein is CASSDPRQGDTEAFF.

The chain links TRBV4-1 to TRBJ2-5; D is uncertain. Trimming removed 5 bases from V and 5 bases from J, with 9 bases in between. This CDR3 comprises 12 residues. CDR1 and CDR2 (germline): MGHRA, YSYEKL. The CDR3 DNA sequence: TGCGCCAGCAGCAACGATCTGGAGACCCAGTACTTC. Encoded protein: CASSNDLETQYF.

The J gene is TRBJ2-1, the V gene TRBV7-9, with 12 bases fitting TRBD1. Per the germline V gene, CDR1 is SEHNR and CDR2 is FQNEAQ (reference sequence). The V gene end was trimmed by 3 bases and the J gene end by 7 bases; junction bases not matched to a gene: 4. The CDR3 is made up of 15 amino acids. This CDR3 reads CASSLGQGALNEQFF. Here the CDR3 DNA reads TGTGCCAGCAGCTTGGGACAGGGGGCTTTAAATGAGCAGTTCTTC.

The chain uses TRBV15 and TRBJ2-5; no reliable D call. Near its end, the DNA agrees better with TRBJ2-7, so the J call may be wrong. The germline V gene encodes CDR1 LNHNV and CDR2 YYDKDF (reference sequence). The length of the CDR3 is 13 residues. CDR3 in DNA: TGTGCCACCAGCAGTATGACGGGCTACGAGCAGTACTTC. It is translated as CATSSMTGYEQYF.

This chain links TRBV10-3 with TRBJ1-1; D not certain. The germline gives CDR1 ENHRY, CDR2 SYGVKD. V was trimmed by 0 bases and J by 2 bases, leaving 16 bases between them. This CDR3 comprises 17 residues. The CDR3 DNA reads as TGTGCCATCAGTGAGTCGAACGAGGGTTTCTACAACACTGAAGCTTTCTTT. It specifies CAISESNEGFYNTEAFF.

This chain joins TRBV7-9 and TRBJ2-7; tentatively, D is TRBD1 or TRBD2 (5 bases each). Germline V lookup: CDR1 SEHNR, CDR2 FQNEAQ (reference sequence). The CDR3 spans 13 residues. With 1 base removed from V and 7 bases from J, the gap between germline ends came to 11 bases. CDR3 in DNA: TGTGCCAGCAGCTTAGGGGGCTCGGGAGAGCAGTACTTC. Encoded protein: CASSLGGSGEQYF.

The rearrangement uses TRBV2 and TRBJ1-4, with D unclear. CDR3 length equals 16 residues. V lost 7 bases to trimming and J lost 3 bases, with 18 bases between them. The germline gives CDR1 SNHLY, CDR2 FYNNEI. The CDR3 is CASILAHFASNEKLFF. CDR3 in DNA: TGTGCCAGCATCCTCGCACACTTCGCGTCTAATGAAAAACTGTTTTTT.

The chain couples TRBV28 to TRBJ2-3; 7 positions agree with TRBD2. With 3 bases clipped from V and 4 bases from J, the junction kept 4 bases outside the gene matches. Germline CDR1 and CDR2: MDHEN and SYDVKM. The CDR3 spans 14 residues. CDR3 sequence reads: CASSLAGVPDTQYF. CDR3 in DNA: TGTGCCAGCAGTTTGGCGGGAGTCCCAGATACGCAGTATTTT.

This chain links TRBV7-2 with TRBJ2-3; 7 positions agree with TRBD2. Germline CDR1 reads SGHTA; CDR2 reads FQGNSA. With V trimmed by 1 base and J by 3 bases, 13 bases remained unmatched. The CDR3 has 18 residues. The CDR3 DNA reads TGTGCCAGCAGCTTAGTCGGGGGGAGGCGGGCGGTAACAGATACGCAGTATTTT. Protein product: CASSLVGGRRAVTDTQYF. Full variable domain (remainder filled in from reference TRBV7-2 and TRBJ2-3): GAGVSQSPSNKVTEKGKDVELRCDPISGHTALYWYRQSLGQGLEFLIYFQGNSAPDKSGLPSDRFSAERTGGSVSTLTIQRTQQEDSAVYLCASSLVGGRRAVTDTQYFGPGTRLTVL.

This chain connects TRBV7-9 to TRBJ2-3, with 13 bases aligning to TRBD2. V gave up 5 bases and J gave up 5 bases; unmatched junction bases: 7. The CDR3 totals 16 residues. Looked up from germline, CDR1 is SEHNR and CDR2 is FQNEAQ (reference sequence). As DNA, the CDR3 is TGTGCCAGCAGCGTCCGGACTAGCGGGAGAGGAGATACGCAGTATTTT. Translating gives CASSVRTSGRGDTQYF.

The genes are TRBV11-2 and TRBJ2-7, with TRBD2 matching over 11 bases. The length of the CDR3 is 18 residues. After removal of 0 bases from V and 4 bases from J, the junction contained 11 bases not matched to a gene. Germline V gene lookup returns CDR1 SGHAT and CDR2 FQNNGV. This CDR3 reads CASSLDLLTSGSIYEQYF. The CDR3 DNA sequence: TGTGCCAGCAGCTTAGATCTACTCACTAGCGGGAGTATATACGAGCAGTACTTC. Filled out from reference TRBV11-2 and TRBJ2-7, the complete variable domain reads EAGVAQSPRYKIIEKRQSVAFWCNPISGHATLYWYQQILGQGPKLLIQFQNNGVVDDSQLPKDRFSAERLKGVDSTLKIQPAKLEDSAVYLCASSLDLLTSGSIYEQYFGPGTRLTVT.

The chain carries TRBV5-1 and TRBJ2-7; D is possibly TRBD1 (6 bases). With 0 bases removed from V and 1 base from J, the gap between germline ends came to 20 bases. Germline lookup yields CDR1 SGHRS and CDR2 YFSETQ. There are 18 residues in the CDR3. The CDR3 bases are TGCGCCAGCAGCTTGGCGGCAGGGGTCGAGTTGTTTTCCTACGAGCAGTACTTC. It codes for CASSLAAGVELFSYEQYF.

In nucleotides, the CDR3 is TGTGCCAGCAGCTTAGGTCGGGGGTTTGGTTACAATGAGCAGTTCTTC. Protein product: CASSLGRGFGYNEQFF. The chain employs TRBV11-2 and TRBJ2-1; tentatively, D is TRBD2 (6 bases). CDR1 and CDR2 from the germline V gene are SGHAT and FQNNGV. V shed 1 base and J shed 4 bases, with 14 bases lying between them. There are 16 residues in the CDR3. The full variable domain, its missing parts supplied by reference TRBV11-2 and TRBJ2-1, is EAGVAQSPRYKIIEKRQSVAFWCNPISGHATLYWYQQILGQGPKLLIQFQNNGVVDDSQLPKDRFSAERLKGVDSTLKIQPAKLEDSAVYLCASSLGRGFGYNEQFFGPGTRLTVL.

This sequence joins TRBV19 and TRBJ2-3; a weak D match, TRBD2 (6 bases). Per the germline V gene, CDR1 is LNHDA and CDR2 is SQIVND (reference sequence). V was trimmed by 8 bases and J by 4 bases, leaving 16 bases between them. This CDR3 has 14 residues. CDR3 nucleotide sequence: TGTGCCAGTTCCACGGGGCGGGAAGCAGATACGCAGTATTTT. Translated: CASSTGREADTQYF.

The CDR3 nucleotides read TGTGCCAGCAGTTTGCGGGTGGGCGGTTTGAATGAGCAGTTCTTC. It codes for CASSLRVGGLNEQFF. V and J are TRBV27 and TRBJ2-1, with D perhaps matching TRBD2 (5 bases). Germline V gene sequence: CDR1 MNHEY, CDR2 SMNVEV (reference sequence). CDR3 size: 15 residues. V gave up 3 bases and J gave up 7 bases, with 16 bases separating them.

V is TRBV28 and J is TRBJ2-3; D assignment may be TRBD1 or TRBD2 (5 bases each). V was clipped by 10 bases and J by 1 base, with 21 bases between them. Germline V lookup: CDR1 MDHEN, CDR2 SYDVKM. The CDR3 is 16 residues long. Here the CDR3 reads CATETRGVGGTDTQYF. Written as DNA, the CDR3 is TGTGCCACCGAAACGAGGGGAGTGGGGGGCACAGATACGCAGTATTTT.